A selection of T cell receptor beta chains follows, all from one sample in a study of blood T cells in healthy people across ages. TCRdb ran MiXCR on the 5' RACE reads and lists one entry per CDR3 protein. Of about 1.1 million distinct CDR3 sequences listed, under 40% are singletons. Sample: blood. The source of these receptors is a man aged 18 to 30 in good health. The CDR3 runs from the conserved cysteine through the conserved F or W. The order of the fields is J gene, D gene, V gene, clone size, CDR3 DNA, CDR3 protein. A D gene is named only where the DNA matches it firmly. Size is stated for part of the rows, as once, few or many counts, or as a class when the clone is expanded.

>TRBJ1-4|TRBD1|TRBV10-3|-
TGTGCCATACGACAGGGGGACGCAACTAATGAAAAACTGTTTTTT
CAIRQGDATNEKLFF
>TRBJ2-1|-|TRBV3-1|-
TGTGCCAGCAGCCAAAAGTCCGATGGGCAGTTCTTC
CASSQKSDGQFF
>TRBJ2-3|-|TRBV6-6|-
TGTGCCAGCACTACTGGGGTAGCAGATACGCAGTATTTT
CASTTGVADTQYF
>TRBJ1-1|-|TRBV9|few
TGTGCCAGCAGCAGTATTAGCGGGGCTGAAGCTTTCTTT
CASSSISGAEAFF
>TRBJ2-2|-|TRBV5-1|few
TGCGCCAGCAGCTTGGTAGGAGTGTCCTCATTTACCGGGGAGCTGTTTTTT
CASSLVGVSSFTGELFF
>TRBJ1-4|-|TRBV5-1|-
TGCGCCAGTAGCAACGGCGGGGGCGCAACTAATGAAAAACTGTTTTTT
CASSNGGGATNEKLFF
>TRBJ2-1|TRBD2|TRBV6-2/TRBV6-3|-
TGTGCCAGCAGTTACGAACGCCCCGGGACTAGCCAAGAGGAGCAGTTCTTC
CASSYERPGTSQEEQFF
>TRBJ1-1|TRBD1|TRBV29-1|-
TGCAGCGTTGAACGACAGGGTCTCCTTCCTGAAGCTTTCTTT
CSVERQGLLPEAFF
>TRBJ1-1|-|TRBV10-3|-
TGTGCCATCAGGGAGGGACGGCAGAACACTGAAGCTTTCTTT
CAIREGRQNTEAFF
>TRBJ1-5|-|TRBV18|-
TGTGCCAGCTCACCGCAACAGGGTGGACAGCCCCAGCATTTT
CASSPQQGGQPQHF
>TRBJ1-4|-|TRBV20-1|few
TGCAGTGCTAGAGATTCTTCCAAGGAGACATACCATGAAAAACTGTTTTTT
CSARDSSKETYHEKLFF
>TRBJ1-3|-|TRBV12-3/TRBV12-4|-
TGTGCCAGCAACCTGGGACACCTGATCTCTGGAAACACCATATATTTT
CASNLGHLISGNTIYF
>TRBJ2-3|-|TRBV5-1|few
TGCGCCAGCAGCGTGGCCGAGGTGGATACGCAGTATTTT
CASSVAEVDTQYF
>TRBJ1-2|TRBD1|TRBV12-3/TRBV12-4|-
TGTGCCAGCACCGGGGACAGGGGGTATGGCTACACCTTC
CASTGDRGYGYTF